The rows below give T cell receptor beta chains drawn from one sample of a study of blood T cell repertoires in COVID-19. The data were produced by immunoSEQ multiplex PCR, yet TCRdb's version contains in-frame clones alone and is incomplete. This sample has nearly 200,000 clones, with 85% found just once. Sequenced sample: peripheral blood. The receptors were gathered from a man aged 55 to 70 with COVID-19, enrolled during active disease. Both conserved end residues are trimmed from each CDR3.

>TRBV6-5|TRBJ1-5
ASSTDRVGQPQH
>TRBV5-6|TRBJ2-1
ASSLPGTGSENEQF
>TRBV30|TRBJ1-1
AWSAEPGQGAGGTEAF
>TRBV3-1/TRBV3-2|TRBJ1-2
ASSQLTGGVGYT
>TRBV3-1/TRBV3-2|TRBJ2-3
ASSQRDWGTDTQY
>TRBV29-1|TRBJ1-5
SVQRDRGQPQH
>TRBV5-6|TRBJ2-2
ASSFSGTNTGELF
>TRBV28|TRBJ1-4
ASSPPGEGEKLF
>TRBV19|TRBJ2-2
ASSNRGYTGELF
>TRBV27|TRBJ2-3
ASRRSPSTDTQY
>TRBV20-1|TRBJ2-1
SASQGKGYNEQF
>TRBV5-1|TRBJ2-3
ASSLLQRDQYTDTQY
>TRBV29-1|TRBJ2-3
SVFHMGALSYTQY
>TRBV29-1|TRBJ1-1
SPRQAFDTEAF
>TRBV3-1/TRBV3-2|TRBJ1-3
ASSSWTGDGNTIY
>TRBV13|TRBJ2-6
ASSYLASGANVLT
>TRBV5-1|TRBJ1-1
ASGGEGRTNTEAF
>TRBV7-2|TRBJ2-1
ASSLGGATGNEQF
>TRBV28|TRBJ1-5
ASRGRREEPQH
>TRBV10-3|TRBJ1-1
ATSWTGRMNTEAF
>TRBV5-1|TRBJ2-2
ASGTGQGLNTGELF
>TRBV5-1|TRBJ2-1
ASSLAGLGSEQF
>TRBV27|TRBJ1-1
ASSLSVVVYTEAF
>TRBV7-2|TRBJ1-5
ATRKTTGGYQPQH
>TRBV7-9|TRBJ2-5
ASSLGGLETQY
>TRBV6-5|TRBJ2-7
ASRQGHPDEQY
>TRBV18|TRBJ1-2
ASSPDRAYGYT
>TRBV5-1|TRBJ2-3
ASSLGAGLAGVADTQY
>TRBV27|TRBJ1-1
ASSVVGGTGTEAF
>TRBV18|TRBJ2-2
ASSLTGSNTGELF
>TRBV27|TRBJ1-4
ASSFRGQSNEKLF
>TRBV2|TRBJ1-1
ASSNTGRNTEAF
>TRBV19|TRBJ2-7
ASSSWTGLSYEQY
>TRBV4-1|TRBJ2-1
ASSHSAGGSYNEQF
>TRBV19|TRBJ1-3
ASSVSGFSGNTIY
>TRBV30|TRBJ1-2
AWSDTGGIGGYT
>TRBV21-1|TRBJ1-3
ASSKWGKGGTGNTIY
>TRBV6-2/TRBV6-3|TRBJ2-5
ASSYSATEETQY
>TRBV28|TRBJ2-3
ASRTAGLSGRTDTQY
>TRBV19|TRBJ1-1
ASSIEDRLNTEAF
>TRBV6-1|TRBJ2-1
ASSEAMGHVGNEQF
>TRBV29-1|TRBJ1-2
SAGSLQGNYGYT
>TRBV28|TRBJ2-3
ASSFVPGTQDTQY
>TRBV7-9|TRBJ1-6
ASSLSGAENSPLH
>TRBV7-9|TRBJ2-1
ASSSGLAGTGWF
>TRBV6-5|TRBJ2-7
ATTLRDIYYEQY
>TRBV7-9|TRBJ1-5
ASSLRLNQPQH
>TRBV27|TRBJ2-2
ASSQELGTRRTGELF
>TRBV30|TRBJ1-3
AWSGHSGNTIY
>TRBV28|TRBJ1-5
ASSPLTGGHGRGN
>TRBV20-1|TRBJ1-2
SASILNYGYT
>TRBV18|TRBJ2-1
ASSPGEGSINEQF
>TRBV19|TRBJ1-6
ASSMGGGGTSPLH
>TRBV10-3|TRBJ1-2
AISARAQQSNYGYT
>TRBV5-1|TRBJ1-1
ASSLEGATRNTEAF